These 26 T cell receptor beta chains came from one sample sequenced in a study of shared clonotypes between healthy human individuals. The method was immunoSEQ multiplex PCR; TCRdb's version includes in-frame clones alone and lacks a portion of them. Among 2 million or so clones listed, 85% to 95% were seen once. Sequenced sample: naive CD4+ T cells sorted from blood. Noted subset: CD45RA+ positively selected. The source of these receptors is a man younger than 35 in good health.

The V and J genes are TRBV28 and TRBJ2-5, with TRBD2 identical over 9 bases. This CDR3 comprises 17 residues. The V and J ends lost 4 bases and 5 bases, in that order; junction bases with no gene match: 14. Germline CDR1 reads MDHEN; CDR2 reads SYDVKM. The DNA of the CDR3 is TGTGCCAGCAGTTACCCCCCCAGAGCGGGGGGCAGGGAGACCCAGTACTTC. Amino acid sequence: CASSYPPRAGGRETQYF.

The rearrangement links TRBV10-1 to TRBJ2-3, with a weak D call TRBD2 (6 bases). The germline CDR1 and CDR2 sequences are WNHNN and SYGVQD (reference sequence). Trimming cost V 3 bases and J 2 bases, with 12 bases left between them. The CDR3 totals 15 residues. CDR3 in amino acids: CASSDGGYPTDTQYF. CDR3 nucleotide sequence: TGCGCCAGCAGTGACGGGGGATATCCCACAGATACGCAGTATTTT.

This chain uses TRBV7-2 with TRBJ2-3; 11 nucleotides match TRBD2. V was pared by 5 bases and J by 3 bases, with 7 bases of the junction left unmatched. The germline gives CDR1 SGHTA, CDR2 FQGNSA. There are 16 residues in the CDR3. DNA for the CDR3: TGTGCCAGCAGCGCCCTAAGACTAGCGGGGACAGATACGCAGTATTTT. It translates to CASSALRLAGTDTQYF. The full variable domain, its missing parts supplied by reference TRBV7-2 and TRBJ2-3, is GAGVSQSPSNKVTEKGKDVELRCDPISGHTALYWYRQSLGQGLEFLIYFQGNSAPDKSGLPSDRFSAERTGGSVSTLTIQRTQQEDSAVYLCASSALRLAGTDTQYFGPGTRLTVL.

In regard to this clone: The same CDR3 also results from other DNA sequences found in this sample. The chain has TRBV10-3 and TRBJ2-5, with no clear D. Germline CDR1 is ENHRY and CDR2 is SYGVKD. This CDR3 is 12 amino acids long. Trimming took off 3 bases at V and 5 bases at J, with 7 bases between the two ends. The CDR3 is CAISDIGETQYF. The CDR3 nucleotides read TGTGCCATCAGTGATATCGGGGAGACCCAGTACTTC.

Notes on this clone: The junction departs from germline at one end; a sequencing error may be responsible. CDR3 in amino acids: CASREDRGGLYGYTF. The CDR3 DNA is TGTGCCAGCAGGGAAGACAGGGGGGGACTCTATGGCTACACCTTC. This chain uses TRBV2 with TRBJ1-2; 9 positions agree with TRBD1. CDR1 and CDR2 (germline): SNHLY, FYNNEI. The CDR3 spans 15 residues.

This clone was seen only once. The rearrangement links TRBV6-1 to TRBJ2-5, with a weak D call TRBD2 (6 bases). The CDR3 runs 15 residues. Trimming removed 6 bases at V and 2 bases at J, with 16 bases between. CDR1 MNHNS and CDR2 SASEGT come from the germline V gene. The CDR3 nucleotides are TGTGCCAGCAGGACAACAACTCGGGAGCAAGAGACCCAGTACTTC. It translates to CASRTTTREQETQYF.

This clone was recorded once. This rearrangement joins TRBV7-2 to TRBJ2-3, with a possible D match to TRBD1 (6 bases). V gave up 4 bases and J gave up 4 bases, with 15 bases separating them. The CDR3 consists of 15 residues. CDR1 and CDR2 (germline): SGHTA, FQGNSA. CDR3 protein: CASSSQTGKADTQYF. In nucleotides, the CDR3 is TGTGCCAGCAGCTCCCAGACAGGAAAGGCAGATACGCAGTATTTT.

Of note for this clone: This sample also contains other DNA sequences that code for the same CDR3. V is TRBV30 and J is TRBJ2-5, with 11 bases matching TRBD2. Trimming removed 2 bases from V and 5 bases from J; junction bases left unmatched: 1. Germline loops: CDR1 GTSNPN, CDR2 SVGIG (reference sequence). The CDR3 sequence is 13 residues long. CDR3 sequence (DNA): TGTGCCTGGAGTAGACTAGCGGGGGAGACCCAGTACTTC. Encoded protein: CAWSRLAGETQYF.

This sequence joins TRBV29-1 and TRBJ1-4; 7 nucleotides align to TRBD1. CDR1 and CDR2 (germline): SQVTM, ANQGSEA. CDR3 length: 13 amino acids. Trimming at V came to 7 bases and at J to 5 bases, leaving 7 bases not matched to a gene. DNA of the CDR3: TGCAGCGCCCAAGGGGGCGGAAATGAAAAACTGTTTTTT. Translating gives CSAQGGGNEKLFF.

V gene TRBV18 combines with J gene TRBJ2-5; D remains unclear. The CDR3 totals 12 residues. Germline loops: CDR1 KGHSH, CDR2 LQKENI. Trimming shortened V by 4 bases and J by 0 bases, and 3 bases separated the two germline ends. For the CDR3, the DNA is TGTGCCAGCTCACTAAACCAAGAGACCCAGTACTTC. Translated: CASSLNQETQYF.

The chain couples TRBV2 to TRBJ1-6; D uncertain. There are 13 residues in the CDR3. Germline V CDR1 and CDR2: SNHLY, FYNNEI. V shed 5 bases and J shed 4 bases, with 6 bases lying between them. In DNA, the CDR3 is TGTGCCAGCAGTAAGGATTATAATTCACCCCTCCACTTT. This codes for CASSKDYNSPLHF. Complete variable domain (other parts from reference TRBV2 and TRBJ1-6): EPEVTQTPSHQVTQMGQEVILRCVPISNHLYFYWYRQILGQKVEFLVSFYNNEISEKSEIFDDQFSVERPDGSNFTLKIRSTKLEDSAMYFCASSKDYNSPLHFGNGTRLTVT.

The V call is TRBV10-1, the J call TRBJ1-2; D gene uncertain. CDR1 and CDR2 (germline): WNHNN, SYGVQD (reference sequence). V lost 6 bases and J lost 1, with 12 bases in between. The length of the CDR3 is 14 residues. The CDR3 bases are TGCGCCAGCAGCTCTATCCGAATTAACTATGGCTACACCTTC. Its protein product is CASSSIRINYGYTF.

The rearrangement links TRBV9 to TRBJ2-3; D might be TRBD1 or TRBD2, each matching 6 bases. The CDR3 has 16 residues. The V gene lost 9 bases and the J gene lost 1 base, with 21 bases spanning the gap. Per the germline V gene, CDR1 is SGDLS and CDR2 is YYNGEE. CDR3: CATDVRGEGGTDTQYF. The CDR3 DNA follows: TGTGCCACAGACGTTAGGGGGGAAGGGGGCACAGATACGCAGTATTTT.

This chain links TRBV2 with TRBJ2-1, with a possible D match to TRBD1 (6 bases). The V end was cut by 3 bases, the J end by 4 bases, with 7 bases between. The CDR3 has 13 residues. Germline CDR1 SNHLY, CDR2 FYNNEI. DNA for the CDR3: TGTGCCAGCAGTGAGGGACAATACAATGAGCAGTTCTTC. Translated, it gives CASSEGQYNEQFF.

The genes are TRBV5-1 and TRBJ2-7; D may correspond to TRBD1 or TRBD2 (5 bases each). The CDR3 contains 14 residues. V lost 3 bases to trimming and J lost 2 bases, with 12 bases between them. The germline V gene encodes CDR1 SGHRS and CDR2 YFSETQ. The CDR3 loop reads CASSWGAGPYEQYF. The CDR3 bases are TGCGCCAGCAGCTGGGGAGCAGGGCCCTACGAGCAGTACTTC.

This chain links TRBV28 with TRBJ2-7; D not resolved. The germline V gene encodes CDR1 MDHEN and CDR2 SYDVKM. The ends were cut back, 6 bases at V and 2 bases at J, with 17 bases in the middle. This CDR3 is 15 amino acids long. The CDR3 DNA follows: TGTGCCAGCAGCCCCGTGGTAGCTGTTCCCTACGAGCAGTACTTC. This gives the protein CASSPVVAVPYEQYF. Variable domain in full (rest from reference TRBV28 and TRBJ2-7): DVKVTQSSRYLVKRTGEKVFLECVQDMDHENMFWYRQDPGLGLRLIYFSYDVKMKEKGDIPEGYSVSREKKERFSLILESASTNQTSMYLCASSPVVAVPYEQYFGPGTRLTVT.

The V gene is TRBV25-1, the J gene TRBJ1-1, with a weak D call TRBD1 (5 bases). CDR1 is MGHDK and CDR2 is SYGVNS in the germline V gene. The CDR3 sequence is 13 residues long. Trimming shortened V by 8 bases and J by 0 bases, and 10 bases separated the two germline ends. The CDR3 DNA sequence: TGTGCCAGCGGATTAGGGGTGAACACTGAAGCTTTCTTT. Its protein product is CASGLGVNTEAFF.

The CDR3 bases are TGTGCCAGCAGTTCGATAGGGACAGGGTCTAATTCACCCCTCCACTTT. Amino acids: CASSSIGTGSNSPLHF. V gene TRBV2 combines with J gene TRBJ1-6; 9 bases agree with TRBD1. Per the germline V gene, CDR1 is SNHLY and CDR2 is FYNNEI. J gave up 6 bases and V 5 bases, and 8 bases lay outside the gene matches. The CDR3 runs 16 residues.

The gene calls are TRBV5-4 and TRBJ2-1; 9 bases are shared with TRBD1. V gave up 5 bases and J gave up 2 bases; unmatched junction bases: 5. The CDR3 length is 15 residues. Germline V gene lookup returns CDR1 SGHNT and CDR2 YYREEE (reference sequence). CDR3 residues: CASRTDRGTYNEQFF. The CDR3 DNA reads as TGTGCCAGCAGGACGGACAGGGGTACCTACAATGAGCAGTTCTTC.

This rearrangement joins TRBV7-9 to TRBJ2-7; D not resolved. Germline CDR1 is SEHNR and CDR2 is FQNEAQ (reference sequence). The ends were cut back, 3 bases at V and 1 base at J, with 10 bases in the middle. This CDR3 has 14 amino acids. The CDR3: CASSFSPTSYEQYF. CDR3 DNA sequence: TGTGCCAGCAGCTTCTCCCCCACGTCCTACGAGCAGTACTTC.

This chain connects TRBV7-2 to TRBJ2-5, with TRBD2 as a possible D gene (5 bases). Germline-derived CDR1 and CDR2 are SGHTA and FQGNSA. The CDR3 is made up of 14 amino acids. Trimming left V 8 bases short and J 5 bases short, with 18 bases between. The CDR3 loop reads CASAFMAAEETQYF. As DNA, the CDR3 is TGTGCCAGCGCCTTTATGGCAGCGGAGGAGACCCAGTACTTC.

The genes are TRBV30 and TRBJ2-3, with TRBD1 matching 7 bases. The V segment lost 2 bases and the J segment 4 bases; nucleotides outside the gene matches: 3. CDR3 length: 13 residues. The germline V gene encodes CDR1 GTSNPN and CDR2 SVGIG (reference sequence). The CDR3 here is CAWSHQGADTQYF. CDR3 nucleotide sequence: TGTGCCTGGAGTCATCAGGGGGCAGATACGCAGTATTTT.

The chain combines TRBV7-2 with TRBJ2-1; TRBD2 matches at 7 bases. In germline, CDR1 is SGHTA, CDR2 FQGNSA. Germline trimming cut 3 bases from V and 0 bases from J; bases unmatched to any gene: 5. The CDR3 runs to 16 residues. The CDR3 region has the DNA TGTGCCAGCAGCTTGGCTAGCGGTCGCTCCTACAATGAGCAGTTCTTC. Protein: CASSLASGRSYNEQFF.

V usage is TRBV9 and J usage is TRBJ2-1; no reliable D call. Germline V lookup: CDR1 SGDLS, CDR2 YYNGEE. Trimming took off 4 bases at V and 7 bases at J, with 21 bases between the two ends. This CDR3 region has 16 residues. CDR3 loop: CASSPNLRNTGNEQFF. CDR3 coding DNA: TGTGCCAGCAGCCCAAACCTCAGAAATACCGGGAATGAGCAGTTCTTC.

As regards this clone: Other DNA sequences in the sample encode the same CDR3. CDR3 nucleotide sequence: TGTGCCAGCAGCTTAGGAGGGTTCTACGAGCAGTACTTC. This encodes CASSLGGFYEQYF. The V call is TRBV7-6, the J call TRBJ2-7; D is possibly TRBD2 (5 bases). The CDR3 is 13 residues long. The germline CDR1 and CDR2 sequences are SGHVS and FNYEAQ. Trimming removed 1 base at V and 3 bases at J, with 7 bases between.

This chain joins TRBV7-3 and TRBJ1-1, with D hard to call. Germline lookup yields CDR1 SGHTA and CDR2 FQGTGA. The CDR3 has 13 amino acids. Trimming cost V 4 bases and J 1 base, with 7 bases left between them. CDR3 bases: TGTGCCAGCAGCTGGACCAAGAACACTGAAGCTTTCTTT. Translated: CASSWTKNTEAFF.